The 20 T cell receptor beta chains reported below all come from one sample, sequenced in a study of blood T cell repertoires in COVID-19. The assay was immunoSEQ multiplex PCR, and TCRdb's table has in-frame clones only and misses some. The sample consists of about 200,000 clones, about 84% of them appearing once. Sequencing used peripheral blood. These receptors all stem from a person between 65 and 80 years old with COVID-19, enrolled during active disease.

The CDR3 DNA reads as TGTGCCAGCAGCTCGGGGGGGCTTTACAATGAGCAGTTCTTC. Its protein product is CASSSGGLYNEQFF. The chain carries TRBV5-4 and TRBJ2-1; 8 nucleotides agree with TRBD2. The CDR3 sequence is 14 residues long. The germline V gene has CDR1 SGHNT and CDR2 YYREEE (reference sequence). V was clipped by 3 bases and J by 4 bases; unmatched bases: 3.

The rearrangement uses TRBV7-2 and TRBJ2-3, with D possibly matching TRBD1 (5 bases). The germline V and J ends were trimmed by 3 bases and 2 bases, with 12 bases remaining between them. The germline V gene has CDR1 SGHTA and CDR2 FQGNSA. There are 15 residues in the CDR3. The CDR3 loop reads CASSFQGYFTDTQYF. Here the CDR3 DNA reads TGTGCCAGCAGCTTCCAGGGTTATTTCACAGATACGCAGTATTTT.

The J gene is TRBJ2-7, the V gene TRBV5-6; TRBD2 aligns across 7 bases. CDR1 and CDR2 (germline): SGHDT, YYEEEE. The J segment lost 1 base and the V segment lost 2 bases, leaving 12 bases of the junction unmatched. The CDR3 runs to 17 residues. The CDR3 sequence is CASSFSVSGARSYEQYF. The DNA for the CDR3 is TGTGCCAGCAGCTTTTCTGTCAGCGGGGCGCGTTCCTACGAGCAGTACTTC.

V is TRBV9 and J is TRBJ1-3; 9 nucleotides line up with TRBD1. The germline CDR1 and CDR2 sequences are SGDLS and YYNGEE. The CDR3 has 17 residues. V lost 3 bases to trimming and J lost 4 bases; unmatched junction nucleotides: 11. This chain's CDR3 is CASSAWGTGWGGNTIYF. Here the CDR3 DNA reads TGTGCCAGCAGCGCATGGGGGACAGGGTGGGGAGGAAACACCATATATTTT.

This chain joins TRBV15 and TRBJ1-5, with 7 positions matching TRBD1. Germline CDR1 is LNHNV and CDR2 is YYDKDF (reference sequence). J gave up 5 bases and V 0 bases, and 13 bases lay outside the gene matches. The CDR3 is 18 amino acids. CDR3 bases: TGTGCCACCAGCAGAGATCTAGGGACAGCCGGAACCCATCAGCCCCAGCATTTT. Its translation: CATSRDLGTAGTHQPQHF.

The chain combines TRBV6-5 with TRBJ1-5, with TRBD1 identical over 10 bases. The CDR3 length is 14 residues. V lost 6 bases to trimming and J lost 5 bases; unmatched junction nucleotides: 4. Germline V gives CDR1 MNHEY, CDR2 SVGAGI. The CDR3 bases are TGTGCCAGCAGGGGGACAGGGGATTATCAGCCCCAGCATTTT. Residues: CASRGTGDYQPQHF.

The rearrangement joins TRBV6-1 to TRBJ1-2; D uncertain. The CDR3 sequence is 14 residues long. V was pared by 0 bases and J by 6 bases, with 11 bases between. Germline CDR1 MNHNS, CDR2 SASEGT. CDR3 DNA sequence: TGTGCCAGCAGTGAAGCCATGCGCGGAAATGGCTACACCTTC. Residues: CASSEAMRGNGYTF.

The rearrangement uses TRBV12-3 or TRBV12-4 and TRBJ1-3, with a weak D call TRBD1 (5 bases). V was clipped by 6 bases and J by 7 bases, with 13 bases between them. This CDR3 has 13 amino acids. The CDR3 DNA reads as TGTGCCAGCAGGGCAGGGTTACGGAACACCATATATTTT. The encoded protein is CASRAGLRNTIYF.

This clone was detected a few times. This sequence joins TRBV4-2 and TRBJ2-1, with a possible D match to TRBD1 (6 bases). CDR1 and CDR2 (germline): LGHNA, YNFKEQ. The CDR3 runs to 13 residues. The V gene lost 1 base and the J gene lost 8 bases, with 9 bases spanning the gap. DNA of the CDR3: TGTGCCAGCAGCCAAGCAGGGGCCCATGAGCAGTTCTTC. It translates to CASSQAGAHEQFF.

This chain joins TRBV6-2 or TRBV6-3 and TRBJ1-5; D unclear. Germline loops: CDR1 MNHEY, CDR2 SVGEGT. The CDR3 has 17 amino acids. V shed 5 bases and J shed 0 bases, with 17 bases lying between them. For the CDR3, the DNA is TGTGCCAGCAGTCTCCGTGGTAGTTTCGGTAGCAATCAGCCCCAGCATTTT. Translation: CASSLRGSFGSNQPQHF.

The chain uses TRBV5-5 and TRBJ2-7; 7 bases are a match to TRBD1. The CDR3 contains 14 residues. The junction had 7 bases not matched to a gene; V was cut back by 4 bases and J by 3 bases. Looked up from germline, CDR1 is SGHKS and CDR2 is YYEKEE (reference sequence). As DNA, the CDR3 is TGTGCCAGCAGCACCCAGACAGGGATCTACGAGCAGTACTTC. Translation: CASSTQTGIYEQYF. Based on the CDR3 plus reference TRBV5-5 and TRBJ2-7, the full variable domain is DAGVTQSPTHLIKTRGQQVTLRCSPISGHKSVSWYQQVLGQGPQFIFQYYEKEERGRGNFPDRFSARQFPNYSSELNVNALLLGDSALYLCASSTQTGIYEQYFGPGTRLTVT.

The table lists this clone with a few counts. J is TRBJ1-6 and V is TRBV4-3, with D perhaps TRBD1 (5 bases). Germline V lookup: CDR1 LGHNA, CDR2 YSLEER. This CDR3 contains 16 residues. V was cut by 4 bases and J by 4 bases, with 14 bases left in between. The DNA for the CDR3 is TGCGCCAGCAGCCCTGATTCATCAGGGTATAATTCACCCCTCCACTTT. It specifies CASSPDSSGYNSPLHF.

The chain is built from TRBV7-6 and TRBJ1-4, with 10 positions matching TRBD1. Trimming took 3 bases from V and 7 from J; bases not matched to a gene: 8. The germline CDR1 and CDR2 sequences are SGHVS and FNYEAQ. This CDR3 is 16 amino acids long. CDR3 in amino acids: CASSLRTGGRSEKLFF. As DNA, the CDR3 is TGTGCCAGCAGCTTGAGGACAGGGGGTCGTAGTGAAAAACTGTTTTTT.

This clone has only a few counts. The gene calls are TRBV5-8 and TRBJ1-2; D is uncertain. CDR1 SGHTS and CDR2 YDEGEE come from the germline V gene. The CDR3 is 13 amino acids. The V and J ends lost 4 bases and 1 base respectively, with 8 bases between them. The CDR3 bases are TGTGCCAGCAGCCGTTTAAATAACTATGGCTACACCTTC. Protein: CASSRLNNYGYTF. Complete variable domain (other parts from reference TRBV5-8 and TRBJ1-2): EAGVTQSPTHLIKTRGQQATLRCSPISGHTSVYWYQQALGLGLQFLLWYDEGEERNRGNFPPRFSGRQFPNYSSELNVNALELEDSALYLCASSRLNNYGYTFGSGTRLTVV.

The chain recombines TRBV12-3 or TRBV12-4 with TRBJ2-7; 7 bases line up with TRBD1. With 6 bases clipped from V and 7 bases from J, the junction kept 9 bases outside the gene matches. This CDR3 spans 13 amino acids. CDR3 sequence (DNA): TGTGCCAGCAGCCATGACAGGGTGGGGGAGCAGTACTTC. It yields the protein CASSHDRVGEQYF.

The V call is TRBV3-1 (or the pseudogene TRBV3-2), the J call TRBJ2-3; 10 nucleotides line up with TRBD2. Germline CDR1 and CDR2: LGHDT and YNNKEL (reference sequence). The CDR3 runs to 16 residues. V was pared by 4 bases and J by 11 bases, with 15 bases of the junction left unmatched. The CDR3 region has the DNA TGTGCCAGCAGCCGCGTAACTAGCGGGGTAGCTGATGGGCAGTATTTT. Its translation: CASSRVTSGVADGQYF.

The rearrangement uses TRBV4-3 and TRBJ1-4, with TRBD1 matching 8 bases. V lost 3 bases and J lost 1; bases outside the gene matches: 10. The CDR3 totals 18 residues. Germline loops: CDR1 LGHNA, CDR2 YSLEER. The CDR3 DNA sequence: TGCGCCAGCAGCCATCTTAGGACAGGGCGGGGAACTAATGAAAAACTGTTTTTT. This sequence encodes CASSHLRTGRGTNEKLFF.

This chain joins TRBV18 and TRBJ1-1, with 7 nucleotides matching TRBD1. The CDR3 consists of 14 residues. The V gene end was trimmed by 3 bases and the J gene end by 1 base; junction bases not matched to a gene: 2. Per the germline V gene, CDR1 is KGHSH and CDR2 is LQKENI. The CDR3 reads CASSPGQANTEAFF. In nucleotides, the CDR3 is TGTGCCAGCTCACCCGGACAGGCGAACACTGAAGCTTTCTTT.

The rearrangement joins TRBV2 to TRBJ1-2; 11 bases agree with TRBD1. The CDR3 extends over 17 amino acids. Unmatched junction bases numbered 14, after V lost 7 bases and J lost 4 bases. Germline CDR1 is SNHLY and CDR2 is FYNNEI. The CDR3 coding sequence is TGTGCCAGCAAATTGATAGGGACAGGGGGAGTTGGCTATGGCTACACCTTC. It specifies CASKLIGTGGVGYGYTF.

This clone was counted only a few times. This chain's CDR3 is CASSLGGPYGYTF. CDR3 nucleotide sequence: TGTGCCAGCAGCCTGGGCGGGCCCTATGGCTACACCTTC. V and J are TRBV14 and TRBJ1-2; D is ambiguous. The CDR3 length is 13 residues. Germline V gene sequence: CDR1 SGHDN, CDR2 FVKESK. Trimming pared 4 bases from V and 4 bases from J, leaving 10 bases between.